These 22 T cell receptor beta chains share one sample of origin, sequenced in a study of blood T cell repertoires in COVID-19. Generated by immunoSEQ multiplex PCR, the TCRdb table keeps only in-frame clones and is missing some. The data contain 9,000 to 13,000 clones, roughly nine tenths of them singletons. Input material: peripheral blood. These receptors all come from a human donor in a cohort sampled during active COVID-19.

J is TRBJ2-7 and V is TRBV7-9; 11 bases are shared with TRBD2. CDR1 and CDR2 from the germline V gene are SEHNR and FQNEAQ (reference sequence). Trimming took 3 bases from V and 4 from J; bases not matched to a gene: 8. This CDR3 is built from 16 residues. The CDR3 loop is CASSFVLAGENYEQYF. CDR3 in DNA: TGTGCCAGCAGCTTCGTACTAGCGGGGGAGAATTACGAGCAGTACTTC.

J is TRBJ1-2 and V is TRBV29-1; D is possibly TRBD1 (6 bases). The CDR3 sequence is 13 residues long. V lost 4 bases and J 4 bases, leaving 13 bases between the germline ends. Germline CDR1 reads SQVTM; CDR2 reads ANQGSEA. The CDR3 reads CSVASGVGYGYTF. Here the CDR3 DNA reads TGCAGCGTTGCATCAGGGGTAGGCTATGGCTACACCTTC. Full variable domain (remainder filled in from reference TRBV29-1 and TRBJ1-2): SAVISQKPSRDICQRGTSLTIQCQVDSQVTMMFWYRQQPGQSLTLIATANQGSEATYESGFVIDKFPISRPNLTFSTLTVSNMSPEDSSIYLCSVASGVGYGYTFGSGTRLTVV.

CDR3 loop: CASSREATNSPLHF. The DNA of the CDR3 is TGTGCCAGCAGCCGTGAGGCAACGAATTCACCCCTCCACTTT. V usage is TRBV3-1 (or the pseudogene TRBV3-2) and J usage is TRBJ1-6, with D uncertain. With 4 bases removed from V and 7 bases from J, the gap between germline ends came to 11 bases. CDR3 length equals 14 residues. Germline assignment: CDR1 LGHDT and CDR2 YNNKEL (reference sequence).

The chain is built from TRBV27 and TRBJ1-2; 9 nucleotides align to TRBD1. Unmatched junction bases numbered 1, after V lost 1 base and J lost 1 base. Germline V gene data show CDR1 as MNHEY and CDR2 as SMNVEV (reference sequence). This CDR3 is 15 amino acids long. CDR3 DNA: TGTGCCAGCAGTTTATTGGGACAGGGTAACTATGGCTACACCTTC. Protein: CASSLLGQGNYGYTF.

This chain uses TRBV11-2 with TRBJ1-2; TRBD1 agrees at 9 bases. The germline CDR1 and CDR2 sequences are SGHAT and FQNNGV. V gave up 5 bases and J gave up 6 bases; unmatched junction bases: 7. The CDR3 runs to 14 residues. CDR3 amino acids: CASSPQGAKDGYTF. In DNA form, the CDR3 reads TGTGCCAGCAGCCCACAGGGGGCAAAGGATGGCTACACCTTC.

The chain joins TRBV9 to TRBJ2-7; 7 bases agree with TRBD2. Germline values: CDR1 SGDLS, CDR2 YYNGEE. V lost 4 bases and J lost 7; bases outside the gene matches: 11. The CDR3 spans 14 residues. The CDR3 DNA sequence: TGTGCCAGCAGCCCCCGGGGGGAGACGGGGGAGCAGTACTTC. This codes for CASSPRGETGEQYF.

As regards this clone: Other DNA sequences from this sample encode an identical CDR3 as well. The V call is TRBV2, the J call TRBJ2-7; no definite D call. V was clipped by 4 bases and J by 6 bases, with 10 bases between them. Germline V gene lookup returns CDR1 SNHLY and CDR2 FYNNEI. CDR3 length equals 12 residues. CDR3 DNA sequence: TGTGCCAGCAGTGTCCGAGTGTCCGAGCAGTACTTC. It specifies CASSVRVSEQYF.

This clone was seen only once. The rearrangement links TRBV2 to TRBJ1-3, with 9 bases lining up with TRBD1. The CDR3 loop spans 15 amino acids. The germline V gene has CDR1 SNHLY and CDR2 FYNNEI. J was trimmed by 8 bases and V by 7 bases; bases with no gene match: 12. The CDR3, as DNA: TGTGCCAGCACCGCTGGCGGGACAGGGTTGTACACCATATATTTT. It specifies CASTAGGTGLYTIYF. The full variable domain, its missing parts supplied by reference TRBV2 and TRBJ1-3, is EPEVTQTPSHQVTQMGQEVILRCVPISNHLYFYWYRQILGQKVEFLVSFYNNEISEKSEIFDDQFSVERPDGSNFTLKIRSTKLEDSAMYFCASTAGGTGLYTIYFGEGSWLTVV.

This chain connects TRBV5-1 to TRBJ2-7, with 8 bases lining up with TRBD2. V gave up 3 bases and J gave up 1 base; unmatched junction bases: 6. The germline gives CDR1 SGHRS, CDR2 YFSETQ. The CDR3 covers 15 residues. The chain's CDR3 is CASSSGGTESYEQYF. The DNA of the CDR3 is TGCGCCAGCAGCTCGGGGGGGACGGAATCCTACGAGCAGTACTTC.

The chain carries TRBV7-6 and TRBJ2-7; 9 positions agree with TRBD1. Trimming removed 5 bases from V and 0 bases from J; junction bases left unmatched: 5. The CDR3 extends over 15 amino acids. Looked up from germline, CDR1 is SGHVS and CDR2 is FNYEAQ. CDR3 DNA sequence: TGTGCCAGCAGCCAGGGACAGGGAAGCTCCTACGAGCAGTACTTC. Protein: CASSQGQGSSYEQYF.

This chain uses TRBV28 with TRBJ1-2, with D unresolved. Per germline, CDR1 MDHEN and CDR2 SYDVKM. The CDR3 is 12 amino acids. V shed 6 bases and J shed 6 bases, with 11 bases lying between them. The DNA of the CDR3 is TGTGCCAGCAGGGACTGGCGGGATGGCTACACCTTC. This sequence encodes CASRDWRDGYTF.

The chain links TRBV27 to TRBJ2-3, with D perhaps matching TRBD2 (6 bases). The CDR3 has 13 amino acids. V lost 4 bases and J 5 bases, leaving 10 bases between the germline ends. The germline gives CDR1 MNHEY, CDR2 SMNVEV (reference sequence). CDR3 in DNA: TGTGCCAGCAGTTGGAGGGGTCAAGATACGCAGTATTTT. Its translation is CASSWRGQDTQYF.

V is TRBV7-3 and J is TRBJ2-1, with 8 bases fitting TRBD2. The CDR3 sequence is 15 residues long. CDR1 and CDR2 from the germline V gene are SGHTA and FQGTGA. The J segment lost 6 bases and the V segment lost 3 bases, leaving 7 bases of the junction unmatched. The DNA of the CDR3 is TGTGCCAGCAGCTTGGGCCGGGGGGGAGGCAATGAGCAGTTCTTC. Translating it yields CASSLGRGGGNEQFF.

The CDR3 sequence is CASSIGGAASYGYTF. The CDR3 region has the DNA TGTGCCAGTAGTATAGGGGGAGCGGCAAGCTATGGCTACACCTTC. The chain couples TRBV19 to TRBJ1-2; D ambiguous. Germline lookup yields CDR1 LNHDA and CDR2 SQIVND (reference sequence). V was cut by 1 base and J by 4 bases, with 13 bases left in between. The CDR3 has 15 residues. The full variable domain, in which reference TRBV19 and TRBJ1-2 provide the parts outside the CDR3, is DGGITQSPKYLFRKEGQNVTLSCEQNLNHDAMYWYRQDPGQGLRLIYYSQIVNDFQKGDIAEGYSVSREKKESFPLTVTSAQKNPTAFYLCASSIGGAASYGYTFGSGTRLTVV.

This clone was seen just once. The V gene is TRBV30, the J gene TRBJ1-2; D perhaps matches TRBD1 (5 bases). Trimming took 7 bases from V and 8 from J, leaving 17 bases between them. The CDR3 sequence is 12 residues long. Germline V gene lookup returns CDR1 GTSNPN and CDR2 SVGIG (reference sequence). The CDR3 coding sequence is TGTGCCTCGCCGGGGGGTGGAGAGGGCTACACCTTC. This gives the protein CASPGGGEGYTF.

The chain couples TRBV27 to TRBJ1-2; D remains unclear. Trimming left V 7 bases short and J 2 bases short, with 17 bases between. The CDR3 has 15 residues. Germline lookup yields CDR1 MNHEY and CDR2 SMNVEV (reference sequence). The DNA of the CDR3 is TGTGCCAGCACCTCCAACGGACTCAAGAACTATGGCTACACCTTC. Protein product: CASTSNGLKNYGYTF.

The chain carries TRBV7-2 and TRBJ2-7, with D tentatively TRBD1 (5 bases). Trimming removed 4 bases at V and 6 bases at J, with 10 bases between. This CDR3 is built from 12 residues. Germline V gene sequence: CDR1 SGHTA, CDR2 FQGNSA. The CDR3 DNA follows: TGTGCCAGCAGCTCCCAGGGCTCCGAGCAGTACTTC. Protein sequence: CASSSQGSEQYF. Using reference TRBV7-2 and TRBJ2-7 for the parts outside the CDR3, the full variable domain is GAGVSQSPSNKVTEKGKDVELRCDPISGHTALYWYRQSLGQGLEFLIYFQGNSAPDKSGLPSDRFSAERTGGSVSTLTIQRTQQEDSAVYLCASSSQGSEQYFGPGTRLTVT.

The gene calls are TRBV7-9 and TRBJ1-1; 10 bases are a match to TRBD1. The CDR3 has 16 amino acids. The junction had 17 bases not matched to a gene; V was cut back by 5 bases and J by 11 bases. Germline CDR1 SEHNR, CDR2 FQNEAQ (reference sequence). The CDR3 loop is CASSPEDRGSKSSAFF. CDR3 nucleotides: TGTGCCAGCAGCCCCGAGGACAGGGGGTCAAAAAGTTCGGCTTTCTTT.

The chain has TRBV27 and TRBJ2-7, with TRBD1 as a possible D gene (5 bases). The V end was cut by 5 bases, the J end by 1 base, with 9 bases between. The CDR3 consists of 13 residues. Germline V gives CDR1 MNHEY, CDR2 SMNVEV (reference sequence). The CDR3 sequence: CASSTRQSYEQYF. The CDR3, as DNA: TGTGCCAGCAGTACCAGACAGTCCTACGAGCAGTACTTC.

The chain recombines TRBV30 with TRBJ1-6; D gene ambiguous. Trimming cost V 2 bases and J 8 bases, with 19 bases left between them. Germline lookup yields CDR1 GTSNPN and CDR2 SVGIG (reference sequence). This CDR3 is 16 amino acids long. The CDR3 loop reads CAWSPSRAGAYSPLHF. The CDR3 DNA reads as TGTGCCTGGAGTCCTTCGAGGGCAGGCGCTTATTCACCCCTCCACTTT.

This chain links TRBV6-5 with TRBJ2-7; 7 nucleotides agree with TRBD1. The CDR3 is 12 amino acids. From germline, CDR1 is MNHEY and CDR2 SVGAGI. V lost 7 bases and J lost 6; bases outside the gene matches: 6. CDR3 region: CASNLDRAEQYF. CDR3 nucleotides: TGTGCCAGCAACCTAGACAGGGCCGAGCAGTACTTC.

This chain connects TRBV30 to TRBJ2-6; possible D gene TRBD1, 6 bases. V was pared by 2 bases and J by 4 bases, with 15 bases between. CDR3 size: 16 residues. From germline, CDR1 is GTSNPN and CDR2 SVGIG (reference sequence). In nucleotides, the CDR3 is TGTGCCTGGAGTCGTGGGGGCGGCTCAGGGGCCAACGTCCTGACTTTC. Its translation is CAWSRGGGSGANVLTF.